The 30 T cell receptor beta chains in this list originate from one sample, sequenced in a study of CD8 T cells in Susac syndrome. Random hexamers served to reverse transcribe roughly 0.5 to 1 ug RNA. TCRdb recomputed calls from the immunoSEQ multiplex PCR reads with MiXCR, one row per CDR3 protein. The repertoire includes some 220,000 distinct CDR3 sequences, about 95% of them detected once, and around 0.099% sits in the top ten. Source material: CD4+ T cells from PBMCs. These receptors were collected from a human donor with multiple sclerosis.

DNA of the CDR3: TGTGCCAGCAGACAGGGAGAGACCCAGTACTTC. This codes for CASRQGETQYF. The chain combines TRBV2 with TRBJ2-5; TRBD1 is a possible D gene (6 bases). Germline-derived CDR1 and CDR2 are SNHLY and FYNNEI. V lost 6 bases and J lost 4, with 6 bases in between. This CDR3 comprises 11 residues.

V and J are TRBV7-9 and TRBJ2-1, with D possibly TRBD2 on 6 matching bases. CDR3 length: 16 amino acids. Trimming took off 5 bases at V and 3 bases at J, with 17 bases between the two ends. Germline V CDR1 and CDR2: SEHNR, FQNEAQ (reference sequence). CDR3 nucleotide sequence: TGTGCCAGCAGCCCCGGTTGGGGAGGCAACTACAATGAGCAGTTCTTC. Protein sequence: CASSPGWGGNYNEQFF.

As DNA, the CDR3 is TGTGCCAGCTCACCATGGGGCAGGAACACTGAAGCTTTCTTT. It codes for CASSPWGRNTEAFF. The V and J genes are TRBV18 and TRBJ1-1, with D possibly being TRBD1 (5 bases). The CDR3 is 14 residues long. Germline V gene data show CDR1 as KGHSH and CDR2 as LQKENI. Deletions cut 2 bases from V and 1 base from J, with 8 bases between.

This clonotype was recorded once. The CDR3 protein is CASSPVAGYEQYF. The CDR3 nucleotides read TGTGCCAGCAGCCCCGTGGCGGGATACGAGCAGTACTTC. The V and J genes are TRBV3-1 and TRBJ2-7; D is possibly TRBD2 (6 bases). V was pared by 4 bases and J by 4 bases, with 11 bases between. The CDR3 has 13 residues. The germline V gene has CDR1 LGHDT and CDR2 YNNKEL (reference sequence).

The chain joins TRBV5-4 to TRBJ2-3, with 7 bases that match TRBD2. V gave up 2 bases and J gave up 0 bases; unmatched junction bases: 3. Per germline, CDR1 SGHNT and CDR2 YYREEE (reference sequence). The CDR3 is made up of 15 amino acids. In nucleotides, the CDR3 is TGTGCCAGCAGCTTTGAGCGGGGAAGCACAGATACGCAGTATTTT. Residues: CASSFERGSTDTQYF.

The chain is built from TRBV2 and TRBJ1-6, with D possibly being TRBD1 (6 bases). CDR1 SNHLY and CDR2 FYNNEI come from the germline V gene. Trimming pared 4 bases from V and 5 bases from J, leaving 12 bases between. The CDR3 is 15 residues long. The CDR3 DNA is TGTGCCAGCAGTGTGAGAGGGACAAATAATTCACCCCTCCACTTT. Translation: CASSVRGTNNSPLHF.

The J gene is TRBJ2-5, the V gene TRBV27; tentatively, D is TRBD1 (6 bases). Between the trimmed V and J ends, which lost 8 bases and 5 bases, there was a span of 21 bases. CDR1 is MNHEY and CDR2 is SMNVEV in the germline V gene (reference sequence). The CDR3 runs 15 residues. The CDR3 bases are TGTGCCAGCCCCACAGGGCGGAGGAGTGGGGAGACCCAGTACTTC. It is translated as CASPTGRRSGETQYF.

The CDR3 sequence is CASSQTFEQYF. The DNA for the CDR3 is TGTGCCAGCAGCCAGACGTTCGAGCAGTACTTC. This sequence joins TRBV2 and TRBJ2-7; the D is unclear. CDR3 length: 11 residues. Germline V CDR1 and CDR2: SNHLY, FYNNEI. V was shortened by 6 bases and J by 6 bases, with 9 bases between the two germline ends.

The chain combines TRBV7-9 with TRBJ2-3, with D hard to call. The CDR3 is 13 amino acids. Germline values: CDR1 SEHNR, CDR2 FQNEAQ (reference sequence). V lost 5 bases and J 0 bases, leaving 6 bases between the germline ends. DNA of the CDR3: TGTGCCAGCAGCAAGGGAAGCACAGATACGCAGTATTTT. Translated: CASSKGSTDTQYF. The variable domain in full, completed from reference TRBV7-9 and TRBJ2-3, reads DTGVSQNPRHKITKRGQNVTFRCDPISEHNRLYWYRQTLGQGPEFLTYFQNEAQLEKSRLLSDRFSAERPKGSFSTLEIQRTEQGDSAMYLCASSKGSTDTQYFGPGTRLTVL.

This chain links TRBV3-1 with TRBJ1-2; D ambiguous. The CDR3 totals 13 residues. With 2 bases removed from V and 4 bases from J, the gap between germline ends came to 8 bases. Germline V lookup: CDR1 LGHDT, CDR2 YNNKEL (reference sequence). CDR3 region: CASSQSQIYGYTF. The CDR3 DNA is TGTGCCAGCAGCCAAAGTCAGATCTATGGCTACACCTTC. Complete variable domain (other parts from reference TRBV3-1 and TRBJ1-2): DTAVSQTPKYLVTQMGNDKSIKCEQNLGHDTMYWYKQDSKKFLKIMFSYNNKELIINETVPNRFSPKSPDKAHLNLHINSLELGDSAVYFCASSQSQIYGYTFGSGTRLTVV.

The chain has TRBV9 and TRBJ1-1; 7 nucleotides line up with TRBD1. This CDR3 has 17 residues. Per the germline V gene, CDR1 is SGDLS and CDR2 is YYNGEE. The J segment lost 6 bases and the V segment lost 4 bases, leaving 18 bases of the junction unmatched. The CDR3 spells CASSPSTGQARKAEAFF. The CDR3 DNA reads TGTGCCAGCAGCCCCTCGACAGGGCAAGCGAGAAAAGCTGAAGCTTTCTTT.

CDR3 DNA sequence: TGTGCCAGCAGCCCACGTCCACAGGGGGAAGCTTTCTTT. Amino acid sequence: CASSPRPQGEAFF. The chain is built from TRBV4-2 and TRBJ1-1; 7 nucleotides match TRBD1. This CDR3 is 13 amino acids long. The germline CDR1 and CDR2 sequences are LGHNA and YNFKEQ. The ends lost 4 bases at V and 8 bases at J; junction bases unmatched: 7.

The chain uses TRBV9 and TRBJ2-1; the match to TRBD2 covers 7 bases. The CDR3 has 16 residues. The ends lost 3 bases at V and 2 bases at J; junction bases unmatched: 8. Germline V gene data show CDR1 as SGDLS and CDR2 as YYNGEE. Here the CDR3 reads CASSGTAGRTYNEQFF. As DNA, the CDR3 is TGTGCCAGCAGCGGAACAGCGGGGCGCACCTACAATGAGCAGTTCTTC.

The chain joins TRBV27 to TRBJ2-1; 12 positions agree with TRBD2. Per germline, CDR1 MNHEY and CDR2 SMNVEV (reference sequence). The J segment lost 8 bases and the V segment lost 8 bases, leaving 7 bases of the junction unmatched. This CDR3 is built from 14 residues. DNA for the CDR3: TGTGCCAGCGCGACTAGCGGGAGTCGAGATGAGCAGTTCTTC. This gives the protein CASATSGSRDEQFF.

The V and J genes are TRBV4-1 and TRBJ2-1; either TRBD1 or TRBD2 may supply D (5 bases each). V was clipped by 0 bases and J by 3 bases, with 18 bases between them. CDR3 length: 18 amino acids. Germline V CDR1 and CDR2: MGHRA, YSYEKL. The CDR3 loop reads CASSQDPSPGALYNEQFF. DNA for the CDR3: TGCGCCAGCAGCCAAGATCCCTCCCCCGGGGCCCTCTACAATGAGCAGTTCTTC.

The V and J genes are TRBV9 and TRBJ2-1; D gene uncertain. Trimming pared 0 bases from V and 5 bases from J, leaving 9 bases between. The CDR3 has 14 residues. In germline, CDR1 is SGDLS, CDR2 YYNGEE. This CDR3 is CASSVGSRNNEQFF. DNA of the CDR3: TGTGCCAGCAGCGTAGGCTCCCGGAACAATGAGCAGTTCTTC.

The chain carries TRBV18 and TRBJ1-5, with D possibly matching TRBD1 (5 bases). Trimming pared 1 base from V and 5 bases from J, leaving 9 bases between. From germline, CDR1 is KGHSH and CDR2 LQKENI. The CDR3 covers 14 residues. DNA for the CDR3: TGTGCCAGCTCACCACGGGGAGGGGATCAGCCCCAGCATTTT. Its protein is CASSPRGGDQPQHF. Full variable domain (outside the CDR3, taken from reference TRBV18 and TRBJ1-5): NAGVMQNPRHLVRRRGQEARLRCSPMKGHSHVYWYRQLPEEGLKFMVYLQKENIIDESGMPKERFSAEFPKEGPSILRIQQVVRGDSAAYFCASSPRGGDQPQHFGDGTRLSIL.

This clonotype was seen a single time. V is TRBV3-1 and J is TRBJ2-2; no firm D call. Germline CDR1 LGHDT, CDR2 YNNKEL (reference sequence). The CDR3 has 14 residues. V was trimmed by 1 base and J by 4 bases, leaving 7 bases between them. CDR3 sequence reads: CASSQAGSTGELFF. CDR3 in DNA: TGTGCCAGCAGCCAAGCAGGTAGCACCGGGGAGCTGTTTTTT.

The genes are TRBV29-1 and TRBJ2-2, with D uncertain. The CDR3 covers 17 residues. Trimming stripped 4 bases from V and 0 bases from J, with 18 bases between. Per germline, CDR1 SQVTM and CDR2 ANQGSEA. The DNA of the CDR3 is TGCAGCGTTGGATGGCTGTCGGCTGGCCCGAACACCGGGGAGCTGTTTTTT. Its translation is CSVGWLSAGPNTGELFF.

The chain has TRBV11-2 and TRBJ2-7; 13 nucleotides line up with TRBD2. The CDR3 contains 16 residues. Germline V lookup: CDR1 SGHAT, CDR2 FQNNGV. Germline trimming cut 5 bases from V and 4 bases from J; bases unmatched to any gene: 8. The CDR3 DNA is TGTGCCAGCAGCACAACTAGCGGGAGGGCCGTGTACGAGCAGTACTTC. It codes for CASSTTSGRAVYEQYF. The entire variable domain, with the rest obtained from reference TRBV11-2 and TRBJ2-7, is as follows: EAGVAQSPRYKIIEKRQSVAFWCNPISGHATLYWYQQILGQGPKLLIQFQNNGVVDDSQLPKDRFSAERLKGVDSTLKIQPAKLEDSAVYLCASSTTSGRAVYEQYFGPGTRLTVT.

The chain couples TRBV29-1 to TRBJ1-1, with TRBD1 as a possible D gene (6 bases). Germline V gene lookup returns CDR1 SQVTM and CDR2 ANQGSEA. CDR3 length equals 14 residues. The CDR3 loop is CSSGQGKGNTEAFF. Here the CDR3 DNA reads TGCAGTTCCGGGCAGGGGAAAGGCAACACTGAAGCTTTCTTT.

This rearrangement joins TRBV10-3 to TRBJ1-4; 7 positions match TRBD1. This CDR3 has 13 amino acids. Trimming took 9 bases from V and 3 from J; bases not matched to a gene: 4. CDR1 ENHRY and CDR2 SYGVKD come from the germline V gene. The CDR3 is CAITQGPNEKLFF. The DNA for the CDR3 is TGTGCCATAACACAGGGGCCTAATGAAAAACTGTTTTTT.

The V call is TRBV7-9, the J call TRBJ2-7; D ambiguous. V was cut by 0 bases and J by 7 bases, with 13 bases left in between. The CDR3 contains 14 residues. The V gene's germline CDR1 is SEHNR and CDR2 FQNEAQ (reference sequence). CDR3 sequence: CASSLADAVAEQYF. CDR3 in DNA: TGTGCCAGCAGCTTAGCGGACGCCGTCGCGGAGCAGTACTTC.

The chain carries TRBV20-1 and TRBJ2-7, with 7 bases aligning to TRBD1. The CDR3 has 13 residues. J lost 0 bases, V lost 4 bases, and 3 bases had no gene match. Germline CDR1 and CDR2: DFQATT and SNEGSKA (reference sequence). CDR3 coding DNA: TGCAGTGCTAACAGGGGTAGCTCCTACGAGCAGTACTTC. It codes for CSANRGSSYEQYF.

The rearrangement links TRBV6-5 to TRBJ1-5; D uncertain. Germline CDR1 MNHEY, CDR2 SVGAGI. The V end lost 6 bases, the J end lost 10 bases, and 13 bases lay between the germline ends. The CDR3 has 12 amino acids. The CDR3: CASRIRWGPQHF. In nucleotides, the CDR3 is TGTGCCAGCAGGATAAGGTGGGGACCCCAGCATTTT.

This clonotype is a singleton in its sample. The V call is TRBV20-1, the J call TRBJ2-7; 9 bases match TRBD2. The junction had 8 bases not matched to a gene; V was cut back by 5 bases and J by 3 bases. The CDR3 runs 14 residues. Germline-derived CDR1 and CDR2 are DFQATT and SNEGSKA (reference sequence). CDR3 DNA: TGCAGTGCTGGATTAGCGGGGGACCGCTACGAGCAGTACTTC. It translates to CSAGLAGDRYEQYF.

The chain combines TRBV6-5 with TRBJ1-6; tentatively, D is TRBD1 (6 bases). The germline V and J ends were trimmed by 4 bases and 7 bases, with 20 bases remaining between them. The CDR3 totals 17 residues. Germline V gene lookup returns CDR1 MNHEY and CDR2 SVGAGI. Written as DNA, the CDR3 is TGTGCCAGCAGTTCCCCTCCGGGGGGCACTGGGAATTCACCCCTCCACTTT. Encoded protein: CASSSPPGGTGNSPLHF.

The chain employs TRBV28 and TRBJ1-2, with D possibly being TRBD1 (6 bases). The germline V gene has CDR1 MDHEN and CDR2 SYDVKM. V dropped 7 bases and J dropped 7 bases, with 19 bases sitting between them. The CDR3 runs 14 residues. In DNA, the CDR3 is TGTGCCAGCACCCTCGGACAGCCGGGGGGTGGCTACACCTTC. It translates to CASTLGQPGGGYTF.

The chain links TRBV20-1 to TRBJ2-5; D is uncertain. CDR1 is DFQATT and CDR2 is SNEGSKA in the germline V gene (reference sequence). V lost 1 base and J lost 5, with 11 bases in between. The CDR3 is made up of 13 amino acids. CDR3 in DNA: TGCAGTGCTAGAGTGCCAATGATTGAGACCCAGTACTTC. Residues: CSARVPMIETQYF.

The chain couples TRBV24-1 to TRBJ1-5, with D possibly being TRBD1 (6 bases). Per the germline V gene, CDR1 is KGHDR and CDR2 is SFDVKD. V gave up 7 bases and J gave up 0 bases, with 12 bases separating them. The CDR3 is 15 residues long. CDR3 bases: TGTGCCACCAGGGATAAGGACAGTAGCAATCAGCCCCAGCATTTT. This encodes CATRDKDSSNQPQHF.